This T cell receptor (beta chain) was identified in a study of cytomegalovirus exposure and HLA in healthy donors. The wider study: Sequencing of about 179 million T cells in an earlier analysis found 100 million to 140 million unique TCR beta sequences.

In germline, CDR1 is LNHDA, CDR2 SQIVND (reference sequence). Germline trimming cut 6 bases from V and 2 bases from J; bases unmatched to any gene: 7. This CDR3 region has 14 residues. With 60 Vbeta and 13 Jbeta primers, the PCR was carried out. Sequenced by immunoSEQ multiplex PCR; TCRdb stores in-frame clones only, minus some. Altogether about 180,000 clones are present, 79% being singletons, with the ten largest covering under 0.75%. A word on this clone: The antigen remains unidentified.

Study-wide results and limits: Clonal expansion, a later analysis showed, was greater in HLA-associated TCR beta chains than in equally common others. Some TCR beta chains (roughly 150 of them) were listed as cytomegalovirus-associated. A later analysis found that most CMV-associated TCR beta chains appeared HLA-restricted.

The specimen sequenced was PBMCs. The TCR was taken from a woman in her forties in good health and CMV-seronegative. This sequence joins TRBV19 and TRBJ2-7, with 7 nucleotides matching TRBD1. CDR3: CASSKTGRPYEQYF. CDR3 nucleotides: TGTGCCAGTAGCAAGACAGGGAGACCCTACGAGCAGTACTTC.